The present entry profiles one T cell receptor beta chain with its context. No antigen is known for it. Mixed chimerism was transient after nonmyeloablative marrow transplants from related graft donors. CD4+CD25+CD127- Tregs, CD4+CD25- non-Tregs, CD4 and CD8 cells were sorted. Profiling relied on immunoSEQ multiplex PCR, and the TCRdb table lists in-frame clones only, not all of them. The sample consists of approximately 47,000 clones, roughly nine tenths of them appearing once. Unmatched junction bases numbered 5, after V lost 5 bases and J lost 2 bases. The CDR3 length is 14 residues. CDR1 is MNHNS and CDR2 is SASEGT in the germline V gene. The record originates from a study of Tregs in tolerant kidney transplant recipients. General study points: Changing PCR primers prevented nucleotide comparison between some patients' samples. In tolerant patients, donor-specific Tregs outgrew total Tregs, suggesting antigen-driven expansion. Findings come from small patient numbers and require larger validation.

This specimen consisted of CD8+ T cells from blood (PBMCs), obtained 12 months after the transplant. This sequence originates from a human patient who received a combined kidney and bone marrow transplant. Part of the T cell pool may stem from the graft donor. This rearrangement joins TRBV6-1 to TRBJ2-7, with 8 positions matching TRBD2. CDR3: CASSREAGAYEQYF. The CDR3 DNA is TGTGCCAGCAGTCGGGAAGCGGGGGCCTACGAGCAGTACTTC.